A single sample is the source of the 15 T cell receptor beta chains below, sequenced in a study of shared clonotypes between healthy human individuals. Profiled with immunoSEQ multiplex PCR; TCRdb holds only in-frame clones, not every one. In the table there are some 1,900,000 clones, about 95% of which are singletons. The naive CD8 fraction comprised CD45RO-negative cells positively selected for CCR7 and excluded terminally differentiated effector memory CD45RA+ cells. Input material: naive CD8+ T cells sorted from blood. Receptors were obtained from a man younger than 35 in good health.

This chain's CDR3 is CASSDPGQEEEKLFF. The CDR3 nucleotides read TGTGCCAGCAGTGATCCGGGACAGGAGGAAGAAAAACTGTTTTTT. The gene calls are TRBV28 and TRBJ1-4; 8 bases agree with TRBD1. The CDR3 spans 15 residues. The V and J ends lost 5 bases and 8 bases, in that order; junction bases with no gene match: 10. Germline CDR1 reads MDHEN; CDR2 reads SYDVKM.

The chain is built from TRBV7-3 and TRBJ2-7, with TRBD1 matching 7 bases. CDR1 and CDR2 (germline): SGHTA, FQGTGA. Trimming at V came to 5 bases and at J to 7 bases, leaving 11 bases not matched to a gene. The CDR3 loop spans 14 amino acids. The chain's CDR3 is CASSERQGTLEQYF. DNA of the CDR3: TGTGCCAGCAGCGAACGACAGGGAACCCTGGAGCAGTACTTC.

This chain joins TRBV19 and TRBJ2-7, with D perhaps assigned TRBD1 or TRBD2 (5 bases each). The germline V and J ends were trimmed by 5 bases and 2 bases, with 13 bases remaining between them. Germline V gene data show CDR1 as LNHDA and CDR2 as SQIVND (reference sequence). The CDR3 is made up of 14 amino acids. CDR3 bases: TGTGCCAGTAGTGAACCGGGGACCACCTACGAGCAGTACTTC. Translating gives CASSEPGTTYEQYF.

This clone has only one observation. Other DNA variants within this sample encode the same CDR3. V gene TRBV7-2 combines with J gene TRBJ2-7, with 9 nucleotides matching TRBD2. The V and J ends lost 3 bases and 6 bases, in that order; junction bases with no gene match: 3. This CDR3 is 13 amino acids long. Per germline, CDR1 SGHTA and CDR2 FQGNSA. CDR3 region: CASSLGLAAEQYF. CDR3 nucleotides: TGTGCCAGCAGCTTGGGACTAGCAGCCGAGCAGTACTTC.

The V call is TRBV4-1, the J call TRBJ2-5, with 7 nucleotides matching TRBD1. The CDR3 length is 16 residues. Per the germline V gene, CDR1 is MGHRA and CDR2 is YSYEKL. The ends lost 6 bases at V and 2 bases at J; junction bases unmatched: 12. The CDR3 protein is CASRDFTGTEQETQYF. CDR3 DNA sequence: TGCGCCAGCAGGGACTTCACCGGGACAGAACAAGAGACCCAGTACTTC.

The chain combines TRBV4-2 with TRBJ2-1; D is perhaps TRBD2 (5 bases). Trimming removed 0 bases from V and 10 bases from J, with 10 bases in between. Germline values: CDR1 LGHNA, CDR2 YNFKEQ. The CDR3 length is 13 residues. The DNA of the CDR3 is TGTGCCAGCAGCCAAGACGAGGGAAGCGAGCAGTTCTTC. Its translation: CASSQDEGSEQFF.

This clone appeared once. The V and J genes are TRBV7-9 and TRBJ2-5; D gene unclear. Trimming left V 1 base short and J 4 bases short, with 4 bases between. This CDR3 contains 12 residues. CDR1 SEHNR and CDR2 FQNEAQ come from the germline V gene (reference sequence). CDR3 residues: CASSLVPETQYF. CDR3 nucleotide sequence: TGTGCCAGCAGCTTAGTGCCAGAGACCCAGTACTTC.

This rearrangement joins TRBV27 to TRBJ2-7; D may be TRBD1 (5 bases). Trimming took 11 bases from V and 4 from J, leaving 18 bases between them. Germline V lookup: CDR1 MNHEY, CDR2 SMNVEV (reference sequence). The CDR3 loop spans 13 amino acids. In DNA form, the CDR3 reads TGTGCCTCTGCAACAGGACGCCCATACGAGCAGTACTTC. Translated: CASATGRPYEQYF.

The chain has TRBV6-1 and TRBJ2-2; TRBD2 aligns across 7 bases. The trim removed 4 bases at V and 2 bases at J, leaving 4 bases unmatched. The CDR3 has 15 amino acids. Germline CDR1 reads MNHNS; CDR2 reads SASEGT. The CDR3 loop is CASSGREINTGELFF. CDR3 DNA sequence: TGTGCCAGCAGTGGGCGGGAGATCAACACCGGGGAGCTGTTTTTT.

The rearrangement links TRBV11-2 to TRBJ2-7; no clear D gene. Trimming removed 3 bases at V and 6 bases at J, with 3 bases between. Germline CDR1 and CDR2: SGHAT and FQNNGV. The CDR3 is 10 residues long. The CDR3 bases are TGTGCCAGCAGCTTTAGCGAGCAGTACTTC. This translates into CASSFSEQYF. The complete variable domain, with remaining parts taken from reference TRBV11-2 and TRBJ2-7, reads EAGVAQSPRYKIIEKRQSVAFWCNPISGHATLYWYQQILGQGPKLLIQFQNNGVVDDSQLPKDRFSAERLKGVDSTLKIQPAKLEDSAVYLCASSFSEQYFGPGTRLTVT.

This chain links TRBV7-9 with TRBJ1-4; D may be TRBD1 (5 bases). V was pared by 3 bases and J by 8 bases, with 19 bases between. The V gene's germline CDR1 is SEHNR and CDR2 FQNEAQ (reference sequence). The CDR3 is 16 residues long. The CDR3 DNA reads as TGTGCCAGCAGCTTGATAACTGGGGGGTTTCAAGAAAAACTGTTTTTT. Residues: CASSLITGGFQEKLFF.

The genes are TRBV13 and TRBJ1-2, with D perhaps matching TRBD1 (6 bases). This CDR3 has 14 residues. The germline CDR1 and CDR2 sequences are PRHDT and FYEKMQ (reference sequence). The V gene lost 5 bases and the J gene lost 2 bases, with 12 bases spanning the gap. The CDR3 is CASSPGAPNYGYTF. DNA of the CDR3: TGTGCCAGCAGCCCGGGGGCTCCGAACTATGGCTACACCTTC.

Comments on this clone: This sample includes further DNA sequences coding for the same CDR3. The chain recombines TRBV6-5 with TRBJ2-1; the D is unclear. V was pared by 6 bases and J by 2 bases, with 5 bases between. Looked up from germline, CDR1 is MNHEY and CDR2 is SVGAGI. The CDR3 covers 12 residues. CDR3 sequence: CASRDTYNEQFF. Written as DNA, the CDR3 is TGTGCCAGCAGGGATACCTACAATGAGCAGTTCTTC.

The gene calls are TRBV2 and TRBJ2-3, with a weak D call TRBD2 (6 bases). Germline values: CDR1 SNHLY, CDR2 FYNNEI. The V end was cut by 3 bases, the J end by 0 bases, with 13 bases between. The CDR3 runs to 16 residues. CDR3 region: CASSEVAETSTDTQYF. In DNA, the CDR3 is TGTGCCAGCAGTGAGGTAGCGGAGACGAGCACAGATACGCAGTATTTT.

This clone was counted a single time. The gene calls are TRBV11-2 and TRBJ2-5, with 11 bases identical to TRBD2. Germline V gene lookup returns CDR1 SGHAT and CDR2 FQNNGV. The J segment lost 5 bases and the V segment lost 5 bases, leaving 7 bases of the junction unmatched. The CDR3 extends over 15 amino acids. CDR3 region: CASSTTGTSGETQYF. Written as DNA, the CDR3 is TGTGCCAGCAGCACAACGGGGACTAGCGGTGAGACCCAGTACTTC.